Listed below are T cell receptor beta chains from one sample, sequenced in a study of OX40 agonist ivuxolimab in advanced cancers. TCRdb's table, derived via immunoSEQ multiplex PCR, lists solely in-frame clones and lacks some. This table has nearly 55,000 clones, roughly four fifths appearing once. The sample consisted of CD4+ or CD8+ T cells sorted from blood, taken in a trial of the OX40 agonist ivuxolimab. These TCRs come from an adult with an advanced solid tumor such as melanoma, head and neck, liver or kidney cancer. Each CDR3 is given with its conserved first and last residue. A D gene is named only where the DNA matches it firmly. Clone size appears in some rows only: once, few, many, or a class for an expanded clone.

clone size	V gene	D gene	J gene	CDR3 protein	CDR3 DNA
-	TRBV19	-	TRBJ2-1	CASSIGTAIEQFF	TGTGCCAGTAGTATAGGGACTGCAATTGAGCAGTTCTTC
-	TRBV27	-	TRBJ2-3	CASSPQRGRGSAGTDTQYF	TGTGCCAGCAGTCCACAAAGAGGGCGGGGTAGCGCTGGCACAGATACGCAGTATTTT
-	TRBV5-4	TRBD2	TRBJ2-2	CASSLGTSRELFF	TGTGCCAGCAGCTTAGGGACTAGCAGGGAGCTGTTTTTT
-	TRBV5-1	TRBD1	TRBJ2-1	CASSLGLDRASNEQFF	TGCGCCAGCAGCTTGGGTCTGGACAGGGCATCCAATGAGCAGTTCTTC
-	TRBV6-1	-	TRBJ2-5	CASGSSGQETQYF	TGTGCCAGCGGAAGTAGCGGCCAAGAGACCCAGTACTTC
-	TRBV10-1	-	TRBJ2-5	CASSASLQETQYF	TGCGCCAGCAGTGCATCCCTTCAAGAGACCCAGTACTTC
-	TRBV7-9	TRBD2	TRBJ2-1	CASSPGSGSSYNEQFF	TGTGCCAGCAGCCCAGGGAGCGGGAGCTCCTACAATGAGCAGTTCTTC
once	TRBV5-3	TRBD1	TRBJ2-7	CASTMTGSSYEQYF	TGTGCCAGCACCATGACAGGGAGCTCCTACGAGCAGTACTTC
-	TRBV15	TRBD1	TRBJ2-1	CATSGGQGGRNNEQFF	TGTGCCACCAGCGGCGGACAGGGTGGTAGGAACAATGAGCAGTTCTTC
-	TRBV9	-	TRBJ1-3	CASSVDRGYTGNTIYF	TGTGCCAGCAGCGTAGATCGGGGGTATACTGGAAACACCATATATTTT
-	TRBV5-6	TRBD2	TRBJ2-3	CASSLATSGSTDTQYF	TGTGCCAGCAGCTTGGCGACTAGCGGTAGCACAGATACGCAGTATTTT
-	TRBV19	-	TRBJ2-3	CASGGQPISDTDTQYF	TGTGCCAGTGGGGGACAACCCATTAGCGACACAGATACGCAGTATTTT
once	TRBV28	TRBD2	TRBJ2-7	CASSFFRGLRPSEQYF	TGTGCCAGCAGTTTTTTTCGGGGACTACGACCTTCAGAGCAGTACTTC
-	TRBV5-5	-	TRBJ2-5	CASSLEETQYF	TGTGCCAGCAGCCTAGAAGAGACCCAGTACTTC
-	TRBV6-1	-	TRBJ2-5	CASRWARERETQYF	TGTGCCAGCAGATGGGCAAGGGAGAGGGAGACCCAGTACTTC
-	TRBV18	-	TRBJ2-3	CASSNLLVRDSPDTQYF	TGTGCCAGCTCAAATCTTTTAGTAAGGGATTCGCCAGATACGCAGTATTTT
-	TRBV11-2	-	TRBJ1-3	CASSSPTTAHSGNTIYF	TGTGCCAGCAGTTCACCCACGACAGCCCACTCTGGAAACACCATATATTTT
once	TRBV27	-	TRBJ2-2	CASRRGRNTGELFF	TGTGCCAGCCGCCGCGGAAGGAACACCGGGGAGCTGTTTTTT
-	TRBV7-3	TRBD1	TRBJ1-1	CASSLSGTGIEAEAFF	TGTGCCAGCAGCTTAAGCGGGACAGGGATTGAGGCTGAAGCTTTCTTT
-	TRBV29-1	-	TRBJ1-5	CSVVSGNQPQHF	TGCAGCGTTGTGAGTGGCAATCAGCCCCAGCATTTT
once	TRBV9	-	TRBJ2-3	CASSVTGVPGAKVDTQYF	TGTGCCAGCAGCGTAACCGGGGTACCAGGGGCAAAAGTAGATACGCAGTATTTT
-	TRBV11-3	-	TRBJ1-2	CASSLDLLGAGGYNYGYTF	TGTGCCAGCAGCTTAGACTTATTGGGGGCGGGTGGCTATAACTATGGCTACACCTTC
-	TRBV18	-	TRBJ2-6	CASSPAIDSGANVLTF	TGTGCCAGCTCACCGGCCATAGACTCTGGGGCCAACGTCCTGACTTTC
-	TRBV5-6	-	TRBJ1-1	CASSLVGDTEAFF	TGTGCCAGCAGCTTGGTGGGAGACACTGAAGCTTTCTTT
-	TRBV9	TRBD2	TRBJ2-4	CASSPRPSGATAENIQYF	TGTGCCAGCAGCCCGAGACCTAGCGGAGCTACGGCGGAAAACATTCAGTACTTC
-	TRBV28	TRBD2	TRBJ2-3	CASSFSAGDADTQYF	TGTGCCAGCAGTTTTTCCGCGGGAGATGCAGATACGCAGTATTTT
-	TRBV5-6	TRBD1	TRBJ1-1	CASSSLRTGGLNTEAFF	TGTGCCAGCAGCTCCCTTCGGACAGGGGGACTGAACACTGAAGCTTTCTTT
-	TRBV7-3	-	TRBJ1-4	CASSLLGGPATNEKLFF	TGTGCCAGCAGCTTGTTGGGGGGGCCCGCAACTAATGAAAAACTGTTTTTT
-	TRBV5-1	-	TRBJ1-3	CASSRDTGNTIYF	TGCGCCAGCAGCCGGGACACTGGAAACACCATATATTTT
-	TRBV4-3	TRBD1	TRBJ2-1	CASSRDRGSSYNEQFF	TGCGCCAGCAGCCGGGACAGGGGGAGCTCCTACAATGAGCAGTTCTTC
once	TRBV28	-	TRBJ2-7	CASSSGASYEQYF	TGTGCCAGCAGTTCAGGGGCCTCCTACGAGCAGTACTTC
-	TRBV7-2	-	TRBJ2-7	CASSLSGPQFEQYF	TGTGCCAGCAGCTTGTCGGGACCCCAGTTCGAGCAGTACTTC
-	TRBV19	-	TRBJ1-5	CASRGSGNSNQPQHF	TGTGCCAGTAGAGGTTCCGGGAATAGCAATCAGCCCCAGCATTTT
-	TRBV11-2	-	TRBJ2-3	CASSLPSTDTQYF	TGTGCCAGCAGCTTACCGAGCACAGATACGCAGTATTTT
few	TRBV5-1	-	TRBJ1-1	CASSTTSRVKNTEAFF	TGCGCCAGCAGCACAACCTCCCGTGTAAAGAACACTGAAGCTTTCTTT
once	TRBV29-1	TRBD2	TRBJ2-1	CSATREEAYNEQFF	TGCAGCGCGACCCGGGAGGAGGCCTACAATGAGCAGTTCTTC
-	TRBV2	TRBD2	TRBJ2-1	CASSGGGAGGPNEQFF	TGTGCCAGCAGTGGGGGGGGAGCGGGAGGGCCGAATGAGCAGTTCTTC
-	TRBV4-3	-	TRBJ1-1	CASSPYLNTEAFF	TGCGCCAGCAGCCCATACCTTAACACTGAAGCTTTCTTT
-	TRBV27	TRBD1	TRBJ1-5	CASSLMWTGWNSNQPQHF	TGTGCCAGCAGTCTGATGTGGACAGGGTGGAATAGCAATCAGCCCCAGCATTTT
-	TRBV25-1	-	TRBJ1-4	CASSFGGGREFF	TGTGCCAGCAGCTTTGGGGGGGGCAGGGAGTTTTTT
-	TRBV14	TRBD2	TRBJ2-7	CASSLGLAGKGEQYF	TGTGCCAGCAGCCTGGGACTAGCGGGAAAGGGCGAGCAGTACTTC
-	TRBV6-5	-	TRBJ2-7	CASSRQETYEQYF	TGTGCCAGCAGTCGACAGGAAACCTACGAGCAGTACTTC
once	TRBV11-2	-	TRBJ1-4	CASSAGPRNEKLFF	TGTGCCAGCAGCGCGGGACCACGAAATGAAAAACTGTTTTTT
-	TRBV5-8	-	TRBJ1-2	CASSRIGGINYGYTF	TGTGCCAGCAGCCGCATTGGCGGGATTAACTATGGCTACACCTTC
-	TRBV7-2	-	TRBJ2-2	CASNLEQTNTGELFF	TGTGCCAGCAACCTAGAACAGACGAACACCGGGGAGCTGTTTTTT
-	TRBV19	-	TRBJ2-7	CASSTTGILREQYF	TGTGCCAGTAGTACGACTGGTATCCTACGAGAGCAGTACTTC
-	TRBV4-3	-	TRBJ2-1	CASSQDPQGLNEQFF	TGCGCCAGCAGCCAAGATCCACAGGGCCTAAATGAGCAGTTCTTC
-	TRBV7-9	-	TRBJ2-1	CASSLNTLYFNEQFF	TGTGCCAGCAGCTTGAACACCCTCTACTTCAATGAGCAGTTCTTC